The 22 T cell receptor beta chains below come from one sample, sequenced in a study of T cell clones after liver transplantation. Assay used: immunoSEQ multiplex PCR; TCRdb lists only in-frame clones, some missing. This table has roughly 120,000 clones, about nine tenths appearing once. Sequenced here: CD4+ T cells from blood, sampled 12 months after liver transplant. The receptors shown here come from a human patient who received a liver transplant. The graft donor may account for some of the T cells.

The V and J genes are TRBV7-2 and TRBJ1-2; no clear D. CDR3 size: 14 residues. CDR1 is SGHTA and CDR2 is FQGNSA in the germline V gene. V was trimmed by 5 bases and J by 0 bases, leaving 10 bases between them. The CDR3 DNA reads as TGTGCCAGCAGCATGACGGCTACTAACTATGGCTACACCTTC. Protein: CASSMTATNYGYTF.

This sequence joins TRBV30 and TRBJ1-2; D is unclear. The germline V gene encodes CDR1 GTSNPN and CDR2 SVGIG (reference sequence). This CDR3 contains 17 residues. The ends were cut back, 3 bases at V and 3 bases at J, with 23 bases in the middle. The DNA of the CDR3 is TGTGCCTGGAGCGATGTCCTTCGAATTACGGTTGACTATGGCTACACCTTC. Translating it yields CAWSDVLRITVDYGYTF. Combining the CDR3 with reference TRBV30 and TRBJ1-2 gives the whole variable domain SQTIHQWPATLVQPVGSPLSLECTVEGTSNPNLYWYRQAAGRGLQLLFYSVGIGQISSEVPQNLSASRPQDRQFILSSKKLLLSDSGFYLCAWSDVLRITVDYGYTFGSGTRLTVV.

The chain employs TRBV6-5 and TRBJ1-1; D remains ambiguous. Trimming stripped 10 bases from V and 0 bases from J, with 12 bases between. Germline V gene sequence: CDR1 MNHEY, CDR2 SVGAGI. There are 13 residues in the CDR3. In nucleotides, the CDR3 is TGTGCCATTCGACCGGCAATGAACACTGAAGCTTTCTTT. This codes for CAIRPAMNTEAFF.

The chain joins TRBV10-2 to TRBJ2-7; 12 nucleotides agree with TRBD2. Germline values: CDR1 WSHSY, CDR2 SAAADI. The junction had 13 bases not matched to a gene; V was cut back by 4 bases and J by 9 bases. This CDR3 has 16 residues. The CDR3, as DNA: TGCGCCAGCAGTGCCCCGACTAGCGGGAGTACTTCGGGGCAGTACTTC. Amino acids: CASSAPTSGSTSGQYF.

This chain connects TRBV7-2 to TRBJ1-2, with D possibly being TRBD1 (5 bases). Trimming stripped 4 bases from V and 0 bases from J, with 21 bases between. The CDR3 spans 18 residues. Germline lookup yields CDR1 SGHTA and CDR2 FQGNSA. The chain's CDR3 is CASSSRGGAGRANYGYTF. The CDR3 DNA is TGTGCCAGCAGCTCGAGGGGAGGAGCGGGACGGGCTAACTATGGCTACACCTTC.

The J gene is TRBJ2-2, the V gene TRBV7-3; D remains unclear. The CDR3 sequence is 13 residues long. The germline CDR1 and CDR2 sequences are SGHTA and FQGTGA. Between the trimmed V and J ends, which lost 5 bases and 7 bases, there was a span of 11 bases. The CDR3 loop is CASSPQIGGELFF. The DNA of the CDR3 is TGTGCCAGCAGCCCCCAAATTGGCGGGGAGCTGTTTTTT.

The chain employs TRBV6-1 and TRBJ2-7; D possibly corresponds to TRBD1 (8 bases). This CDR3 is 14 amino acids long. CDR1 is MNHNS and CDR2 is SASEGT in the germline V gene. V gave up 8 bases and J gave up 0 bases, with 14 bases separating them. The CDR3 loop reads CASGGDRSSYEQYF. The DNA of the CDR3 is TGTGCCAGCGGGGGGGACAGGAGCTCCTACGAGCAGTACTTC.

The chain combines TRBV5-4 with TRBJ2-7, with D maybe TRBD1 (5 bases). Per germline, CDR1 SGHNT and CDR2 YYREEE (reference sequence). Deletions cut 4 bases from V and 6 bases from J, with 14 bases between. This CDR3 has 13 residues. The CDR3 DNA is TGTGCCAGCAGCACGGACACCTACGGCGAGCAGTACTTC. This sequence encodes CASSTDTYGEQYF.

This chain connects TRBV27 to TRBJ2-7; D is perhaps TRBD1 (6 bases). The CDR3 spans 15 residues. Deletions cut 2 bases from V and 4 bases from J, with 15 bases between. Germline V gene sequence: CDR1 MNHEY, CDR2 SMNVEV (reference sequence). Here the CDR3 DNA reads TGTGCCAGCAGTTTAGGTGACAGGACCATTTACGAGCAGTACTTC. Its translation is CASSLGDRTIYEQYF.

This clone has a single count. DNA of the CDR3: TGTGCCAGCAAACAGGGCCAAGAGACCCAGTACTTC. The encoded protein is CASKQGQETQYF. The chain carries TRBV28 and TRBJ2-5, with D tentatively TRBD1 (6 bases). The V end lost 7 bases, the J end lost 1 base, and 7 bases lay between the germline ends. Germline loops: CDR1 MDHEN, CDR2 SYDVKM. The CDR3 totals 12 residues.

The CDR3 spells CASSLGTGGTYGYTF. CDR3 nucleotides: TGTGCCAGCAGCTTGGGGACAGGGGGCACCTATGGCTACACCTTC. This sequence joins TRBV5-6 and TRBJ1-2; 11 nucleotides match TRBD1. J gave up 4 bases and V 0 bases, and 2 bases lay outside the gene matches. There are 15 residues in the CDR3. Germline V gene data show CDR1 as SGHDT and CDR2 as YYEEEE. The entire variable domain, with the rest obtained from reference TRBV5-6 and TRBJ1-2, is as follows: DAGVTQSPTHLIKTRGQQVTLRCSPKSGHDTVSWYQQALGQGPQFIFQYYEEEERQRGNFPDRFSGHQFPNYSSELNVNALLLGDSALYLCASSLGTGGTYGYTFGSGTRLTVV.

The chain links TRBV4-1 to TRBJ2-7; 7 bases are a match to TRBD1. The CDR3 consists of 14 residues. V lost 4 bases to trimming and J lost 2 bases; unmatched junction nucleotides: 5. Germline lookup yields CDR1 MGHRA and CDR2 YSYEKL. For the CDR3, the DNA is TGCGCCAGCAGCCCATCCGGGACAGCCTACGAGCAGTACTTC. Protein product: CASSPSGTAYEQYF.

The genes are TRBV18 and TRBJ1-2; D remains unclear. There are 13 residues in the CDR3. Germline V gene sequence: CDR1 KGHSH, CDR2 LQKENI. Trimming cost V 1 base and J 2 bases, with 5 bases left between them. The CDR3 reads CASSPQENYGYTF. The CDR3 bases are TGTGCCAGCTCACCACAGGAGAACTATGGCTACACCTTC.

This rearrangement joins TRBV7-9 to TRBJ2-3; D is undetermined. This CDR3 spans 13 amino acids. Looked up from germline, CDR1 is SEHNR and CDR2 is FQNEAQ (reference sequence). V was cut by 5 bases and J by 2 bases, with 8 bases left in between. CDR3 bases: TGTGCCAGCAGCCCGATAGTCACAGATACGCAGTATTTT. Translating gives CASSPIVTDTQYF.

This chain uses TRBV7-9 with TRBJ1-5, with D possibly TRBD1 on 5 matching bases. Trimming pared 0 bases from V and 7 bases from J, leaving 10 bases between. In germline, CDR1 is SEHNR, CDR2 FQNEAQ (reference sequence). The CDR3 is 14 residues long. CDR3 loop: CASSLARDGQPQHF. CDR3 in DNA: TGTGCCAGCAGCTTAGCCAGGGACGGACAGCCCCAGCATTTT.

This chain uses TRBV7-2 with TRBJ2-3; D remains ambiguous. Germline V gene sequence: CDR1 SGHTA, CDR2 FQGNSA. This CDR3 spans 12 amino acids. V was cut by 5 bases and J by 0 bases, with 3 bases left in between. CDR3 loop: CASSRSTDTQYF. In nucleotides, the CDR3 is TGTGCCAGCAGCCGAAGCACAGATACGCAGTATTTT.

This clone was counted a single time. CDR3 loop: CASSLEGGELFF. In DNA form, the CDR3 reads TGTGCCAGCAGCTTGGAGGGCGGGGAGCTGTTTTTT. The chain has TRBV5-8 and TRBJ2-2, with D unresolved. V was trimmed by 0 bases and J by 7 bases, leaving 4 bases between them. Germline V gives CDR1 SGHTS, CDR2 YDEGEE. The CDR3 has 12 residues.

This sequence joins TRBV29-1 and TRBJ2-7; TRBD2 matches at 9 bases. Per the germline V gene, CDR1 is SQVTM and CDR2 is ANQGSEA. The CDR3 has 12 residues. Unmatched junction bases numbered 4, after V lost 4 bases and J lost 6 bases. The CDR3 DNA follows: TGCAGCGTTGGAGTAGCGGGAGTCGAGCAGTACTTC. This translates into CSVGVAGVEQYF.

The chain has TRBV28 and TRBJ1-2; D possibly corresponds to TRBD1 (6 bases). CDR3 length equals 14 residues. The V end lost 6 bases, the J end lost 3 bases, and 14 bases lay between the germline ends. The germline V gene has CDR1 MDHEN and CDR2 SYDVKM. CDR3 residues: CASSPGALYYGYTF. Here the CDR3 DNA reads TGTGCCAGCAGCCCAGGGGCCCTTTACTATGGCTACACCTTC.

The chain couples TRBV12-5 to TRBJ1-2; TRBD1 matches 10 bases. CDR3 length: 16 amino acids. J lost 4 bases, V lost 1 base, and 6 bases had no gene match. The germline V gene encodes CDR1 LGHNT and CDR2 FRNRAP. The CDR3 loop reads CASGLAEGQGGYGYTF. CDR3 coding DNA: TGTGCTAGTGGTTTGGCCGAAGGACAGGGGGGCTATGGCTACACCTTC. The full variable domain, in which reference TRBV12-5 and TRBJ1-2 provide the parts outside the CDR3, is DARVTQTPRHKVTEMGQEVTMRCQPILGHNTVFWYRQTMMQGLELLAYFRNRAPLDDSGMPKDRFSAEMPDATLATLKIQPSEPRDSAVYFCASGLAEGQGGYGYTFGSGTRLTVV.

The chain combines TRBV19 with TRBJ1-5, with D perhaps matching TRBD1 (5 bases). The CDR3 loop spans 14 amino acids. Germline CDR1 LNHDA, CDR2 SQIVND (reference sequence). The V end lost 3 bases, the J end lost 6 bases, and 12 bases lay between the germline ends. The CDR3 DNA reads TGTGCCAGTAGTATTATAGGGGAGGGTCAGCCCCAGCATTTT. It is translated as CASSIIGEGQPQHF.

This chain connects TRBV6-5 to TRBJ1-3; TRBD1 aligns across 11 bases. This CDR3 region has 15 residues. V dropped 4 bases and J dropped 4; count of bases not matched to a gene: 3. CDR1 is MNHEY and CDR2 is SVGAGI in the germline V gene. CDR3 sequence: CASSSGTGGGNTIYF. The DNA for the CDR3 is TGTGCCAGCAGTTCCGGGACAGGGGGGGGAAACACCATATATTTT.